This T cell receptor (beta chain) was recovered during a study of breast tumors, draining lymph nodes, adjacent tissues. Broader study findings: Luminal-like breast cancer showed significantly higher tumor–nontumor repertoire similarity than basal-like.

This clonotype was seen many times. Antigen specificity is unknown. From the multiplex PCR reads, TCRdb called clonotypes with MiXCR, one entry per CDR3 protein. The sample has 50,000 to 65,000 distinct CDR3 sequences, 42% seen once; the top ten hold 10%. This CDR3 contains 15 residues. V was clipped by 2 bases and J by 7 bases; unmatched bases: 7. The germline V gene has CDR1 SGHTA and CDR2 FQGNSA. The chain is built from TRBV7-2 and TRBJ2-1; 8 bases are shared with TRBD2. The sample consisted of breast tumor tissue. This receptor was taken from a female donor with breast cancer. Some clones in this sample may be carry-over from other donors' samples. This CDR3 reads CASSLSAGVGNEQFF. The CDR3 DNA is TGTGCCAGCAGCTTATCAGCGGGAGTAGGTAATGAGCAGTTCTTC.